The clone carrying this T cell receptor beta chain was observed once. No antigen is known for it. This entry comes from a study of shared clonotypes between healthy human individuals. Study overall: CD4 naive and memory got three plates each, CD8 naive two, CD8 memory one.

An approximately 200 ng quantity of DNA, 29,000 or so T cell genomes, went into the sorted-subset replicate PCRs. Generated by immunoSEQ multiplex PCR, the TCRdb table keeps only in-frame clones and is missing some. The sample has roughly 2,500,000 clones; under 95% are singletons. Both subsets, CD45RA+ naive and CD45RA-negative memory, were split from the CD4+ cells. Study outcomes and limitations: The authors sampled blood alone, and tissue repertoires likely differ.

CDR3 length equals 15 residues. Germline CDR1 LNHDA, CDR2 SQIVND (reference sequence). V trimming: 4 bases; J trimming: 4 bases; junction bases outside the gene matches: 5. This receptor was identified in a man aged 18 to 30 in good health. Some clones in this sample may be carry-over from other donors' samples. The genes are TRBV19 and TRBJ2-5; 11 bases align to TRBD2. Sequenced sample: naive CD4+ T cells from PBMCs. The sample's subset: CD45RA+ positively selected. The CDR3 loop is CASSTGLAGPETQYF. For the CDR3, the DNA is TGTGCCAGTAGTACTGGACTAGCGGGCCCAGAGACCCAGTACTTC.